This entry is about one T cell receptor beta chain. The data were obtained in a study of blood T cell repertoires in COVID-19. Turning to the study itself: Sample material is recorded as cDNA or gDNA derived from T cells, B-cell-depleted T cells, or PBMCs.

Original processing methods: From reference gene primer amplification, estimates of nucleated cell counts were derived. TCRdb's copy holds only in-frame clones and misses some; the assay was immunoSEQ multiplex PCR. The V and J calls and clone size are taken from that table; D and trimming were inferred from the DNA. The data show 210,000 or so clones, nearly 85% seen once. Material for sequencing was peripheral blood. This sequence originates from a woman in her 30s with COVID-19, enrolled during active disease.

This CDR3 is CASSSLGGTEAFF. CDR3 in DNA: TGTGCCAGCAGCTCGTTAGGGGGAACTGAAGCTTTCTTT. The V call is TRBV5-8, the J call TRBJ1-1; tentative D call: TRBD1 (6 bases). V gave up 3 bases and J gave up 5 bases, with 11 bases separating them. Germline V gives CDR1 SGHTS, CDR2 YDEGEE. The CDR3 covers 13 residues.